This T cell receptor (beta chain) stems from a study of blood T cell repertoires in COVID-19. In the study overall: T cells, B-cell-depleted T cells, or PBMCs provided the cDNA or gDNA that served as material.

Some clones are missing from TCRdb's copy, which holds only in-frame ones; the method was immunoSEQ multiplex PCR. The data show 470,000 or so clones, approximately 90% seen once. Losses at the gene ends were 5 bases for V and 15 bases for J; bases not matched to a gene: 9. The CDR3 length is 13 residues. The sequenced material came from peripheral blood. The sequence was obtained from a woman younger than 45 with acute or convalescent COVID-19. The rearrangement uses TRBV12-3 or TRBV12-4 and TRBJ1-4; TRBD1 aligns across 10 bases. This CDR3 is CASSGTGTGVVFF. The CDR3 nucleotides are TGTGCCAGCAGTGGTACCGGGACAGGGGTCGTGTTTTTT.